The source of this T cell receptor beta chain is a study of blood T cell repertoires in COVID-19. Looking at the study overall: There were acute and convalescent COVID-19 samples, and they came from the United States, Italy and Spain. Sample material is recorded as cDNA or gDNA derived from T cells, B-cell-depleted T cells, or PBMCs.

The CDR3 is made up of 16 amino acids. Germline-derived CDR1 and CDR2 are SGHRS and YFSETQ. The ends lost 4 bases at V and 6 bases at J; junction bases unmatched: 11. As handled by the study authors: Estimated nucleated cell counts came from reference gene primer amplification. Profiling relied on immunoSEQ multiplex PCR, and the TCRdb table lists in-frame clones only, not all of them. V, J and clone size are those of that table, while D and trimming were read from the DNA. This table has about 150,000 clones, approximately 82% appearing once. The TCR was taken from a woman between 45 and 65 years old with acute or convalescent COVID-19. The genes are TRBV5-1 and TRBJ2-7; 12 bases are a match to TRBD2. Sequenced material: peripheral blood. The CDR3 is CASSALAGGPFAEQYF. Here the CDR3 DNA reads TGCGCCAGCAGCGCTCTAGCGGGGGGGCCGTTCGCCGAGCAGTACTTC.